This T cell receptor beta chain was obtained from a study of shared clonotypes between healthy human individuals. The method was immunoSEQ multiplex PCR; TCRdb's version includes in-frame clones alone and lacks a portion of them. This sample has roughly 2.2 million clones; 85% to 95% occur once, and the top ten carry roughly 0.34%. The V segment lost 4 bases and the J segment 5 bases; nucleotides outside the gene matches: 15. CDR3 length equals 17 residues. The V gene's germline CDR1 is SGDLS and CDR2 YYNGEE. This clone was picked up one time. This clonotype was sampled from a man aged 18 to 29 in good health. Some clones in this sample may be carry-over from other donors' samples. The gene calls are TRBV9 and TRBJ2-1, with TRBD2 matching 7 bases. Sequenced material: naive CD4+ T cells from PBMCs. As to subset: CD45RA+ positively selected. The CDR3 DNA sequence: TGTGCCAGCAGCCCCCCGACCAGGGCTAGCGGAAACAATGAGCAGTTCTTC. Its protein product is CASSPPTRASGNNEQFF.